The sequence of this T cell receptor (beta chain) was determined in a study of human T cells and chemical hapten exposure. The CDR3 is made up of 15 amino acids. The germline V gene has CDR1 MGHRA and CDR2 YSYEKL. V shed 4 bases and J 0 bases; nucleotides not matched to a gene: 6. As for time point: patch test 2, 6 weeks after DPC sensitization. Specified treatment: therapeutic diphenylcyclopropenone sensitization with weekly scalp DPC. This clonotype was counted many times. MiXCR, applied by TCRdb to the RACE reads, yields one record per CDR3 protein. Among tens of thousands of distinct CDR3 sequences listed, about 3.5% were seen once.

V and J are TRBV4-1 and TRBJ2-7; 7 bases agree with TRBD2. The TCR originated in a middle-aged man with alopecia areata. Some clones in this sample may be carry-over from other donors' samples. Specimen: whole blood, collected in connection with sensitization to the hapten diphenylcyclopropenone (DPC). The CDR3 bases are TGCGCCAGCAGCCTCAGACTAGCAGACTCCTACGAGCAGTACTTC. Amino acids: CASSLRLADSYEQYF.